The rows below give T cell receptor beta chains drawn from one sample of a study of cytomegalovirus exposure and HLA in healthy donors. Measured with immunoSEQ multiplex PCR; TCRdb has only the in-frame clones, and not every one. This table lists about 190,000 clones. The source material was PBMCs. The source is a woman aged 30 to 39 in good health and CMV-seropositive. Both conserved end residues are part of each CDR3. The order of the fields is J gene, D gene, V gene, CDR3 protein, CDR3 DNA. A D gene is named only where the DNA matches it firmly.

TRBJ2-7 TRBD2 TRBV7-6 CASSLGAGGYEQYF TGTGCCAGCAGCTTAGGAGCGGGGGGGTACGAGCAGTACTTC
TRBJ2-7 TRBD2 TRBV11-3 CASSPGGAKGEQYF TGTGCCAGCAGCCCCGGGGGGGCCAAAGGCGAGCAGTACTTC
TRBJ2-5 TRBD2 TRBV5-1 CASSLGSSGDTETQYF TGCGCCAGCAGCTTGGGTTCTAGCGGGGATACGGAGACCCAGTACTTC
TRBJ1-1 . TRBV4-1 CASSQDRGAGTEAFF TGCGCCAGCAGCCAAGATCGGGGGGCTGGCACTGAAGCTTTCTTT
TRBJ1-1 TRBD1 TRBV5-8 CARGLQGTATEAFF TGTGCCAGAGGGCTACAGGGGACGGCTACTGAAGCTTTCTTT
TRBJ2-1 TRBD2 TRBV6-5 CASSYDGTTYNEQFF TGTGCCAGCAGTTACGACGGGACTACATACAATGAGCAGTTCTTC
TRBJ2-3 . TRBV6-5 CASSYNNRFTDTQYF TGTGCCAGCAGTTACAATAACAGATTCACAGATACGCAGTATTTT
TRBJ2-7 TRBD2 TRBV11-2 CASSPTTLAAEQYF TGTGCCAGCAGTCCTACCACCCTAGCGGCGGAGCAGTACTTC
TRBJ2-7 . TRBV6-5 CASSFSGISYEQYF TGTGCCAGCAGTTTTTCAGGAATCTCCTACGAGCAGTACTTC
TRBJ2-5 . TRBV7-6 CASSLRTLQETQYF TGTGCCAGCAGCTTGCGGACACTCCAAGAGACCCAGTACTTC
TRBJ2-7 TRBD2 TRBV7-2 CASSVAGLARKLNYEQYF TGTGCCAGCAGCGTCGCAGGACTAGCGAGAAAGCTAAATTACGAGCAGTACTTC
TRBJ1-4 TRBD1 TRBV7-9 CASSPDRVDEKLFF TGTGCCAGCAGTCCCGACAGGGTGGATGAAAAACTGTTTTTT
TRBJ1-1 . TRBV11-2 CASSSTRNTEAFF TGTGCCAGCAGCTCGACAAGGAACACTGAAGCTTTCTTT
TRBJ1-1 TRBD1 TRBV7-8 CASSRLTGATEAFF TGTGCCAGCAGCCGTCTTACAGGGGCAACTGAAGCTTTCTTT
TRBJ2-7 TRBD1 TRBV7-2 CASSPTGASSYEQYF TGTGCCAGCAGTCCTACAGGGGCGAGCTCCTACGAGCAGTACTTC
TRBJ1-2 . TRBV7-2 CASSSSGYGYTF TGTGCCAGCAGCTCCTCAGGGTATGGCTACACCTTC
TRBJ1-5 . TRBV7-9 CASSLVGDQPQHF TGTGCCAGCAGCTTAGTCGGAGATCAGCCCCAGCATTTT
TRBJ2-3 . TRBV18 CASSARELPDTQYF TGTGCCAGCTCTGCACGGGAGCTTCCAGATACGCAGTATTTT
TRBJ1-1 TRBD1 TRBV10-3 CAIRGLTSNRGTEAFF TGTGCCATCAGGGGGTTAACGTCGAACAGGGGCACTGAAGCTTTCTTT
TRBJ2-7 TRBD2 TRBV6-6 CASMGRASGTEQYF TGTGCCAGCATGGGTAGGGCTAGCGGGACCGAGCAGTACTTC
TRBJ2-7 TRBD2 TRBV7-8 CASTGGGREYEQYF TGTGCCAGCACCGGCGGGGGGCGGGAGTACGAGCAGTACTTC
TRBJ2-3 TRBD1 TRBV27 CASSLDRGPIMQYF TGTGCCAGCAGCTTGGACAGGGGCCCCATAATGCAGTATTTT
TRBJ2-2 . TRBV5-1 CASKLSAGSNTGELFF TGCGCCAGCAAATTGTCGGCAGGGTCGAACACCGGGGAGCTGTTTTTT
TRBJ1-4 . TRBV18 CASRAGATNEKLFF TGTGCCAGCCGGGCGGGTGCAACTAATGAAAAACTGTTTTTT
TRBJ1-5 TRBD1 TRBV5-5 CASSLQGKGGNQPQHF TGTGCCAGCAGTTTACAGGGGAAAGGAGGCAATCAGCCCCAGCATTTT
TRBJ1-1 . TRBV4-1 CASSQDTVMNTEAFF TGCGCCAGCAGCCAAGATACAGTAATGAACACTGAAGCTTTCTTT
TRBJ2-1 TRBD1 TRBV15 CATSRTDREYGEQFF TGTGCCACCAGCAGGACGGACAGGGAATATGGTGAGCAGTTCTTC
TRBJ1-5 TRBD1 TRBV6-1 CASNRDRYQPQHF TGTGCCAGCAACCGGGACAGATATCAGCCCCAGCATTTT
TRBJ1-4 . TRBV13 CASSLGAGTNEKLFF TGTGCCAGCAGCTTAGGGGCAGGGACTAATGAAAAACTGTTTTTT
TRBJ2-7 TRBD1 TRBV7-2 CASSLGAGQGAGEQYF TGTGCCAGCAGCTTAGGTGCCGGACAGGGGGCTGGGGAGCAGTACTTC
TRBJ2-1 . TRBV7-9 CASSLVTGRVDEQFF TGTGCCAGCAGCTTAGTAACAGGCCGGGTGGATGAGCAGTTCTTC
TRBJ2-1 TRBD2 TRBV5-4 CASSLAFSLTRGANNEQFF TGTGCCAGCAGCTTGGCCTTTAGTTTAACGCGGGGGGCTAACAATGAGCAGTTCTTC
TRBJ2-7 . TRBV27 CASSLYRVRGGHSYEQYF TGTGCCAGCAGTTTATATCGGGTTCGCGGGGGCCACTCCTACGAGCAGTACTTC
TRBJ1-5 . TRBV6-1 CASSLWGLDQPQHF TGTGCCAGCAGTCTTTGGGGGCTGGATCAGCCCCAGCATTTT
TRBJ2-7 . TRBV6-5 CASSTGIEQYF TGTGCCAGCAGTACAGGGATCGAGCAGTACTTC
TRBJ2-7 TRBD1 TRBV6-5 CASSYSGQGAYEQYF TGTGCCAGCAGTTACTCCGGACAGGGGGCCTACGAGCAGTACTTC
TRBJ2-7 . TRBV2 CASSEAPSSEQYF TGTGCCAGCAGTGAAGCGCCTAGTTCCGAGCAGTACTTC
TRBJ2-3 . TRBV4-3 CASSQDRYTQYF TGCGCCAGCAGCCAAGATCGGTATACGCAGTATTTT
TRBJ2-6 . TRBV2 CASLKGLTSGGANVLTF TGTGCCAGCTTGAAAGGACTCACGTCTGGTGGGGCCAACGTCCTGACTTTC
TRBJ2-1 TRBD2 TRBV9 CASSGTSVSSYNEQFF TGTGCCAGCAGCGGGACTAGCGTAAGCTCCTACAATGAGCAGTTCTTC
TRBJ2-2 . TRBV14 CASSRRGSEGTGELFF TGTGCCAGCAGCCGAAGGGGGAGCGAAGGGACCGGGGAGCTGTTTTTT
TRBJ2-7 . TRBV28 CASTNMVSYEQYF TGTGCCAGTACCAACATGGTCTCATACGAGCAGTACTTC
TRBJ2-7 TRBD1 TRBV19 CATRDRAYEQYF TGTGCCACCAGAGACAGGGCCTACGAGCAGTACTTC
TRBJ1-2 . TRBV5-1 CASSLLSGADLNYGYTF TGCGCCAGCAGCTTGTTGTCAGGGGCAGACCTTAACTATGGCTACACCTTC
TRBJ1-5 . TRBV19 CASLSSHSNQPQHF TGTGCCAGCCTTAGCAGTCATAGCAATCAGCCCCAGCATTTT
TRBJ2-7 TRBD1 TRBV2 CASAKVLTGGADYEQYF TGTGCCAGCGCCAAGGTCCTCACAGGGGGCGCGGACTACGAGCAGTACTTC
TRBJ1-2 . TRBV7-2 CASSTGGREGGYTF TGTGCCAGCAGCACGGGGGGCAGGGAAGGTGGCTACACCTTC
TRBJ2-7 TRBD2 TRBV7-2 CASSTSGPYSYEQYF TGTGCCAGCAGCACTAGCGGGCCTTACTCCTACGAGCAGTACTTC
TRBJ2-2 . TRBV21-1 CASSFIKTGELFF TGTGCCAGCAGTTTTATAAAAACCGGGGAGCTGTTTTTT
TRBJ1-3 . TRBV9 CASSRTRGSSGNTIYF TGTGCCAGCAGCCGAACAAGGGGGAGCTCTGGAAACACCATATATTTT